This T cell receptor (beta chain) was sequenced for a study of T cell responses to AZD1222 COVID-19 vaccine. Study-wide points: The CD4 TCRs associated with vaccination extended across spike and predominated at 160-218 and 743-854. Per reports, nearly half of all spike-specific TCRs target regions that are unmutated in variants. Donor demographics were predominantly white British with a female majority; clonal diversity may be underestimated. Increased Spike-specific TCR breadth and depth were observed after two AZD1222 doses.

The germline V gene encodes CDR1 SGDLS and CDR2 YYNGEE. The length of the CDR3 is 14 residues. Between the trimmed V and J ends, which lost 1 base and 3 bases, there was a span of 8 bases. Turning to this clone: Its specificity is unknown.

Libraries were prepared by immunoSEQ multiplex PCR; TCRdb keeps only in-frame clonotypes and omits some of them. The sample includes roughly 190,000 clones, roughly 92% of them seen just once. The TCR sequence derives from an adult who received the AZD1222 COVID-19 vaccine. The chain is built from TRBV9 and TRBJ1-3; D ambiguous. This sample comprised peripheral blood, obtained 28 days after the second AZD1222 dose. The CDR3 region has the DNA TGTGCCAGCAGCGTACTAGGAGATGGAAACACCATATATTTT. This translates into CASSVLGDGNTIYF.